This T cell receptor (beta chain) stems from a study of patients and donors after allogeneic stem cell transplantation. TCRdb passed the RT-PCR reads through MiXCR, listing each CDR3 protein once. The sample contains 4,000 to 5,000 distinct CDR3 sequences, approximately 25% of which appear only once. The ends were cut back, 5 bases at V and 4 bases at J, with 15 bases in the middle. In germline, CDR1 is SGHTA, CDR2 FQGNSA. This CDR3 has 15 residues. This TCR was sampled from a human donor who was either an allogeneic HSCT recipient or a stem cell or donor lymphocyte infusion donor (not recorded which). It is not recorded whose cells these are; they may come from a transplant donor. J is TRBJ2-1 and V is TRBV7-2; maybe TRBD2 (6 bases). Source material: blood, either unsorted or a sorted T cell fraction (not recorded which). In DNA form, the CDR3 reads TGTGCCAGCAGCCGATCAGCGGGTAATTACAATGAGCAGTTCTTC. It specifies CASSRSAGNYNEQFF.